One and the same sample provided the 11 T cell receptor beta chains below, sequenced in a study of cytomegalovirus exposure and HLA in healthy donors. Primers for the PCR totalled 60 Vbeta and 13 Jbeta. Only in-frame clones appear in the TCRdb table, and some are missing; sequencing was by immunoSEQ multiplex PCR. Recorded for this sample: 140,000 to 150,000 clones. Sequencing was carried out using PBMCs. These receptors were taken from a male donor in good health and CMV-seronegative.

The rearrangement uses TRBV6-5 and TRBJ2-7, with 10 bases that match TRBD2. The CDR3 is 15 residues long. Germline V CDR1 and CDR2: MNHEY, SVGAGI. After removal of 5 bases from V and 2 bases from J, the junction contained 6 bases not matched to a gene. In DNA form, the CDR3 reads TGTGCCAGCAGTCGCGCGAGCGGGAGGGCCTACGAGCAGTACTTC. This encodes CASSRASGRAYEQYF.

Here the CDR3 reads CASSYLQATTLHF. Written as DNA, the CDR3 is TGTGCCAGCAGTTACCTCCAGGCGACGACCCTCCACTTT. This chain uses TRBV6-5 with TRBJ1-6, with D unclear. Trimming stripped 2 bases from V and 14 bases from J, with 13 bases between. The CDR3 has 13 amino acids. CDR1 and CDR2 from the germline V gene are MNHEY and SVGAGI.

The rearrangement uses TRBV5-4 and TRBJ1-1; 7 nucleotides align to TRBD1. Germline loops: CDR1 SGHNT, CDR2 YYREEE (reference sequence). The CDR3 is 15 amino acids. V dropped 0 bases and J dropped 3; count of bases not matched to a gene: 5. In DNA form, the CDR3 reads TGTGCCAGCAGCTTGGTAACAGGGGACTACACTGAAGCTTTCTTT. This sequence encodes CASSLVTGDYTEAFF.

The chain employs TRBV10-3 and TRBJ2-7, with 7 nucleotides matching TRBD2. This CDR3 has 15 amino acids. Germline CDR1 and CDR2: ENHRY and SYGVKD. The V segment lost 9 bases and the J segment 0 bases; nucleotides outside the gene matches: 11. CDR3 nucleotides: TGTGCCATGAGAAGTCAGCGGGGTCCCTCCTACGAGCAGTACTTC. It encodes CAMRSQRGPSYEQYF.

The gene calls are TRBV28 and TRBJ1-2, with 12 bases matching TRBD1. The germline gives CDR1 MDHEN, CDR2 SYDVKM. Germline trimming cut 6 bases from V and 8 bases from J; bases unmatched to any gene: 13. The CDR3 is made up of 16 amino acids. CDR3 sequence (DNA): TGTGCCAGCAGCCCCTCCGGGACAGGGGGCCTAAGGGGCTACACCTTC. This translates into CASSPSGTGGLRGYTF.

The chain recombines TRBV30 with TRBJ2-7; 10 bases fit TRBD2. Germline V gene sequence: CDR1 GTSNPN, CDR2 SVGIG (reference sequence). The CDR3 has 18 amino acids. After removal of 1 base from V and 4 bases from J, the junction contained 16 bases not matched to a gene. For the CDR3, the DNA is TGTGCCTGGAGTGACCCCTTCCCACTAGCGGGGCCCCTTTACGAGCAGTACTTC. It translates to CAWSDPFPLAGPLYEQYF. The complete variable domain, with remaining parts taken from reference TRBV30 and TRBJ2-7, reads SQTIHQWPATLVQPVGSPLSLECTVEGTSNPNLYWYRQAAGRGLQLLFYSVGIGQISSEVPQNLSASRPQDRQFILSSKKLLLSDSGFYLCAWSDPFPLAGPLYEQYFGPGTRLTVT.

The CDR3 loop reads CAWSGGRSNQPQHF. The CDR3 DNA follows: TGTGCCTGGAGTGGAGGTCGGAGCAATCAGCCCCAGCATTTT. The chain carries TRBV30 and TRBJ1-5, with D hard to call. Trimming shortened V by 1 base and J by 1 base, and 8 bases separated the two germline ends. In germline, CDR1 is GTSNPN, CDR2 SVGIG (reference sequence). This CDR3 has 14 amino acids.

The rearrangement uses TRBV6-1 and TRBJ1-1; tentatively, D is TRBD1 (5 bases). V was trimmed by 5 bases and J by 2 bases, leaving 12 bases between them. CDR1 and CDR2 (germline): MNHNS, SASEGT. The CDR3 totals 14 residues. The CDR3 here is CASSLKGSNTEAFF. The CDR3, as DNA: TGTGCCAGCAGTTTAAAGGGGTCCAACACTGAAGCTTTCTTT.

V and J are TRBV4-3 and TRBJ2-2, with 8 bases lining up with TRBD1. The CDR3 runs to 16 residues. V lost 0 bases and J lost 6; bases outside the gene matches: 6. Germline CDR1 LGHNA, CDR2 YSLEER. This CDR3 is CASSQDRQGFPGELFF. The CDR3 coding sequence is TGCGCCAGCAGCCAAGATCGACAGGGGTTTCCCGGGGAGCTGTTTTTT.

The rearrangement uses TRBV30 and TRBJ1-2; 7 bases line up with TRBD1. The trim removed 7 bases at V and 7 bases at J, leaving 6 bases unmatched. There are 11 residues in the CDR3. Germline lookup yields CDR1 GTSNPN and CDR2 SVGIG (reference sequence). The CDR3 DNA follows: TGTGCCTATAACAGGGGACGTGGCTACACCTTC. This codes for CAYNRGRGYTF.

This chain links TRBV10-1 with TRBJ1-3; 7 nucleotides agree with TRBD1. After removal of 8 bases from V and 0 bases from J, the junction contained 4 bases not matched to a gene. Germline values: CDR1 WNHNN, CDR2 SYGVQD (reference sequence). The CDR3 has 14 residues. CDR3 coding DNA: TGCGCCAGCCGACAGGGACCCTCTGGAAACACCATATATTTT. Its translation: CASRQGPSGNTIYF.